This TCR beta chain appears in the sequencing data of a study of T cell clones after liver transplantation. About the research overall: Standard immunosuppression, with no induction, continued until 12-24 months after transplant. Draws occurred before transplant, before withdrawal, and after complete or failed withdrawal. Study-level findings and limits: Post-transplant, graft-donor-reactive CD4 TCRbeta sequences in blood dropped significantly in most of the 8 subjects.

The CDR3 extends over 16 amino acids. The germline V gene encodes CDR1 WNHNN and CDR2 SYGVQD (reference sequence). Regarding this clone: The antigen is unknown.

The method was immunoSEQ multiplex PCR; TCRdb's version includes in-frame clones alone and lacks a portion of them. The sample yields roughly 15,000 clones, about nine tenths seen once. This sequence was found in a human donor who received a liver transplant. J is TRBJ2-5 and V is TRBV10-1; 14 bases are a match to TRBD2. The J call may be in error: the DNA end matches TRBJ2-7 better. The sequencing here drew on CD8+ T cells from blood, taken before liver transplant. CDR3 region: CASSEGTSGSVYEQYF. CDR3 nucleotides: TGCGCCAGCAGTGAGGGGACTAGCGGGAGTGTCTACGAGCAGTACTTC.